Listed below are T cell receptor beta chains from one sample, sequenced in a study of cytomegalovirus exposure and HLA in healthy donors. Here immunoSEQ multiplex PCR was the method, and the copy in TCRdb shows in-frame clones only, minus some. The table includes approximately 90,000 clones, around 82% detected once. Sample: PBMCs. These receptor sequences come from a man in his forties in good health and CMV-seronegative. The CDR3 runs from the conserved cysteine through the conserved F or W. Fields, in order: V gene, D gene, clone size, J gene, CDR3 protein, CDR3 DNA. A D gene is named only where the DNA matches it firmly. Size tells how often a clone was seen (once, few, many) or the class of an expanded clone, and some rows leave it out.

>TRBV5-4|TRBD1|.|TRBJ2-7
CASRSDRGGEQYF
TGTGCCAGCAGATCGGACAGGGGCGGGGAGCAGTACTTC
>TRBV13|.|.|TRBJ2-1
CASSRQLFSYNEQFF
TGTGCCAGCAGCAGACAGCTATTTTCCTACAATGAGCAGTTCTTC
>TRBV28|.|.|TRBJ2-2
CASRTSGRGSGELFF
TGTGCCAGCAGGACGTCAGGGAGGGGGTCCGGGGAGCTGTTTTTT
>TRBV27|.|.|TRBJ2-3
CASSLVASTDTQYF
TGTGCCAGCAGTTTAGTGGCTAGCACAGATACGCAGTATTTT
>TRBV5-1|TRBD1|once|TRBJ2-7
CASSLGPGQGAAYEQYF
TGCGCCAGCAGCCTAGGGCCGGGACAGGGGGCTGCATACGAGCAGTACTTC
>TRBV5-1|.|.|TRBJ2-7
CASSFQPRDEQYF
TGCGCCAGCAGCTTCCAACCCAGGGACGAGCAGTACTTC
>TRBV30|.|.|TRBJ1-2
CAWSVTGIYGYTF
TGTGCCTGGAGTGTTACGGGGATTTATGGCTACACCTTC
>TRBV2|TRBD1|.|TRBJ2-7
CASSDYRGIYEQYF
TGTGCCAGCAGTGATTACAGGGGGATCTACGAGCAGTACTTC
>TRBV30|.|.|TRBJ2-2
CAWSEDRPTGELFF
TGTGCCTGGAGTGAAGACAGGCCCACCGGGGAGCTGTTTTTT
>TRBV14|.|.|TRBJ1-4
CASSPQGATNEKLFF
TGTGCCAGCAGCCCCCAGGGCGCAACTAATGAAAAACTGTTTTTT
>TRBV7-8|.|few|TRBJ2-5
CASSLVGLRARETQYF
TGTGCCAGCAGCTTAGTAGGATTGAGGGCTCGGGAGACCCAGTACTTC
>TRBV11-2|.|.|TRBJ1-2
CASSMRGLGYTF
TGTGCCAGCAGCATGAGAGGGCTAGGCTACACCTTC
>TRBV27|TRBD1|.|TRBJ1-5
CASRMTGAHQPQHF
TGTGCCAGCAGGATGACAGGGGCCCATCAGCCCCAGCATTTT
>TRBV29-1|TRBD1|.|TRBJ1-2
CSVTNTGVRGYTF
TGCAGCGTCACAAATACAGGGGTGAGAGGCTACACCTTC